The 21 T cell receptor beta chains listed next were all sequenced from one sample in a study of T cell responses to AZD1222 COVID-19 vaccine. Assay used: immunoSEQ multiplex PCR; TCRdb lists only in-frame clones, some missing. This repertoire shows roughly 140,000 clones, 75% to 95% found once; its top ten account for more than 3%. This sample comprised peripheral blood, obtained 28 days after the second AZD1222 dose. All receptors derive from an adult who received the AZD1222 COVID-19 vaccine.

The V call is TRBV5-4, the J call TRBJ1-3, with no clear D. Deletions cut 4 bases from V and 4 bases from J, with 12 bases between. From germline, CDR1 is SGHNT and CDR2 YYREEE (reference sequence). The CDR3 covers 14 residues. In DNA, the CDR3 is TGTGCCAGCAGCCTAGGGATCTCGGGAAACACCATATATTTT. It is translated as CASSLGISGNTIYF.

V gene TRBV24-1 combines with J gene TRBJ2-7; 7 bases agree with TRBD1. Germline trimming cut 7 bases from V and 6 bases from J; bases unmatched to any gene: 8. The CDR3 runs to 13 residues. Germline V gene data show CDR1 as KGHDR and CDR2 as SFDVKD. The CDR3 loop reads CATRGQNTFEQYF. DNA of the CDR3: TGTGCCACCAGGGGACAGAATACGTTCGAGCAGTACTTC.

The count of this clone is one. The rearrangement uses TRBV6-1 and TRBJ2-1, with 8 bases aligning to TRBD1. CDR3 size: 16 residues. The J segment lost 1 base and the V segment lost 4 bases, leaving 6 bases of the junction unmatched. Germline V lookup: CDR1 MNHNS, CDR2 SASEGT. The CDR3: CASSADGTGSYNEQFF. Written as DNA, the CDR3 is TGTGCCAGCAGTGCAGACGGGACAGGATCCTACAATGAGCAGTTCTTC.

The V call is TRBV6-5, the J call TRBJ2-2; 9 nucleotides match TRBD1. Trimming removed 6 bases from V and 5 bases from J; junction bases left unmatched: 4. This CDR3 region has 14 residues. CDR1 and CDR2 from the germline V gene are MNHEY and SVGAGI. The CDR3 nucleotides are TGTGCCAGCAGACCACAGGGGGCTACCGGGGAGCTGTTTTTT. Translating it yields CASRPQGATGELFF.

The chain has TRBV5-4 and TRBJ1-6, with TRBD1 as a possible D gene (5 bases). With 0 bases removed from V and 7 bases from J, the gap between germline ends came to 14 bases. There are 16 residues in the CDR3. Germline CDR1 reads SGHNT; CDR2 reads YYREEE (reference sequence). The CDR3 DNA reads as TGTGCCAGCAGCTTGGGCAGGGACCCCGGGAATTCACCCCTCCACTTT. It encodes CASSLGRDPGNSPLHF.

The J gene is TRBJ1-3, the V gene TRBV5-1; TRBD1 might be the D (5 bases). Germline V gives CDR1 SGHRS, CDR2 YFSETQ. V was pared by 4 bases and J by 3 bases, with 17 bases between. The CDR3 runs to 16 residues. The DNA of the CDR3 is TGCGCCAGCAGCCGGGGACCTCGGGCTGATGGAAACACCATATATTTT. Residues: CASSRGPRADGNTIYF.

J is TRBJ2-2 and V is TRBV24-1, with TRBD2 matching over 12 bases. V shed 3 bases and J 7 bases; nucleotides not matched to a gene: 2. CDR1 KGHDR and CDR2 SFDVKD come from the germline V gene. The CDR3 runs to 15 residues. The CDR3 protein is CATSDGTSGYGELFF. DNA of the CDR3: TGTGCCACCAGTGATGGGACTAGCGGGTACGGGGAGCTGTTTTTT.

The rearrangement links TRBV19 to TRBJ1-5; D is possibly TRBD1 (6 bases). Germline V gene sequence: CDR1 LNHDA, CDR2 SQIVND (reference sequence). V was trimmed by 7 bases and J by 4 bases, leaving 17 bases between them. The CDR3 consists of 15 residues. CDR3 in amino acids: CASTPDRSWNQPQHF. CDR3 in DNA: TGTGCCAGTACCCCCGACAGGTCGTGGAATCAGCCCCAGCATTTT.

The chain has TRBV12-3 or TRBV12-4 and TRBJ1-6, with D hard to call. V lost 3 bases and J lost 4, with 4 bases in between. The CDR3 spans 13 residues. The CDR3 DNA sequence: TGTGCCAGCAGTTTGGGGTATAATTCACCCCTCCACTTT. Protein sequence: CASSLGYNSPLHF.

This chain joins TRBV29-1 and TRBJ2-7, with D possibly matching TRBD1 (7 bases). The V end lost 4 bases, the J end lost 0 bases, and 16 bases lay between the germline ends. In germline, CDR1 is SQVTM, CDR2 ANQGSEA. The CDR3 covers 15 residues. CDR3 sequence: CSVGRSGGTSYEQYF. The CDR3 DNA reads as TGCAGCGTTGGGAGATCAGGGGGGACCTCCTACGAGCAGTACTTC.

This chain uses TRBV15 with TRBJ1-2, with 7 bases fitting TRBD1. Germline V gene data show CDR1 as LNHNV and CDR2 as YYDKDF (reference sequence). J gave up 8 bases and V 5 bases, and 14 bases lay outside the gene matches. This CDR3 region has 15 residues. The CDR3 region is CATSPPPDRLKGYTF. CDR3 nucleotides: TGTGCCACCAGCCCTCCCCCGGACAGGCTAAAAGGCTACACCTTC. The whole variable domain, filled in from reference TRBV15 and TRBJ1-2, reads DAMVIQNPRYQVTQFGKPVTLSCSQTLNHNVMYWYQQKSSQAPKLLFHYYDKDFNNEADTPDNFQSRRPNTSFCFLDIRSPGLGDTAMYLCATSPPPDRLKGYTFGSGTRLTVV.

This chain uses TRBV23-1 with TRBJ1-4, with D possibly TRBD1 on 5 matching bases. TRBV23-1 belongs to the ORF category, with a function that is uncertain. The CDR3 covers 15 residues. The V gene lost 0 bases and the J gene lost 4 bases, with 9 bases spanning the gap. The chain's CDR3 is CASSQSGDSNEKLFF. The CDR3 DNA reads TGCGCCAGCAGTCAATCGGGAGACAGTAATGAAAAACTGTTTTTT.

The rearrangement joins TRBV9 to TRBJ1-2, with TRBD1 identical over 8 bases. Losses at the gene ends were 4 bases for V and 7 bases for J; bases not matched to a gene: 6. The CDR3 is 13 residues long. The V gene's germline CDR1 is SGDLS and CDR2 YYNGEE. The CDR3 loop is CASSRGGQGGYTF. DNA of the CDR3: TGTGCCAGCAGCAGGGGAGGACAGGGTGGCTACACCTTC.

V is TRBV18 and J is TRBJ2-2; 9 bases are shared with TRBD2. Looked up from germline, CDR1 is KGHSH and CDR2 is LQKENI. This CDR3 is 17 amino acids long. Trimming took 1 base from V and 6 from J; bases not matched to a gene: 9. CDR3 coding DNA: TGTGCCAGCTCACCACGAGGGCTAGCGGGAACCCCCGGGGAGCTGTTTTTT. This codes for CASSPRGLAGTPGELFF.

The CDR3 is CASRSPGPNNQPQHF. The CDR3 coding sequence is TGTGCCAGTAGGTCTCCGGGACCGAATAATCAGCCCCAGCATTTT. V and J are TRBV19 and TRBJ1-5; possibly TRBD1 for D (5 bases). With 6 bases removed from V and 4 bases from J, the gap between germline ends came to 16 bases. This CDR3 region has 15 residues. The germline gives CDR1 LNHDA, CDR2 SQIVND (reference sequence).

The rearrangement joins TRBV19 to TRBJ2-1; 8 nucleotides agree with TRBD1. This CDR3 has 15 amino acids. Losses at the gene ends were 7 bases for V and 4 bases for J; bases not matched to a gene: 9. The germline gives CDR1 LNHDA, CDR2 SQIVND (reference sequence). The CDR3 spells CASNHRDRRYNEQFF. CDR3 DNA: TGTGCCAGTAATCACCGGGACAGGAGATACAATGAGCAGTTCTTC.

This clone was seen only once. The V call is TRBV27, the J call TRBJ2-1, with D possibly TRBD1 on 5 matching bases. This CDR3 has 16 residues. Germline V gene sequence: CDR1 MNHEY, CDR2 SMNVEV (reference sequence). Between the trimmed V and J ends, which lost 2 bases and 2 bases, there was a span of 13 bases. The CDR3 bases are TGTGCCAGCAGTTTACCCAAAATGGGGCCCTACAATGAGCAGTTCTTC. Protein: CASSLPKMGPYNEQFF.

V and J are TRBV15 and TRBJ1-5, with 8 bases aligning to TRBD1. The V and J ends lost 1 base and 1 base, in that order; junction bases with no gene match: 0. CDR3 length equals 15 residues. From germline, CDR1 is LNHNV and CDR2 YYDKDF (reference sequence). This CDR3 is CATSRAGGSNQPQHF. CDR3 sequence (DNA): TGTGCCACCAGCAGAGCAGGGGGCAGCAATCAGCCCCAGCATTTT.

The chain employs TRBV24-1 and TRBJ2-1; D is possibly TRBD1 or TRBD2 (5 bases each). V gave up 9 bases and J gave up 4 bases, with 21 bases separating them. Germline values: CDR1 KGHDR, CDR2 SFDVKD. The CDR3 sequence is 16 residues long. The CDR3 region has the DNA TGTGCCACCGGTGGGGGTGACAGTAGTGCTTACAATGAGCAGTTCTTC. Residues: CATGGGDSSAYNEQFF.

This chain links TRBV5-1 with TRBJ1-1; possibly TRBD1 for D (5 bases). Germline V gene lookup returns CDR1 SGHRS and CDR2 YFSETQ. The V gene lost 4 bases and the J gene lost 4 bases, with 14 bases spanning the gap. The CDR3 sequence is 14 residues long. In DNA, the CDR3 is TGCGCCAGCAGCATCTCCGGGGGGAGCACTGAAGCTTTCTTT. It codes for CASSISGGSTEAFF.

This clone showed up just a few times. V gene TRBV28 combines with J gene TRBJ1-1; D is undetermined. Trimming stripped 2 bases from V and 4 bases from J, with 11 bases between. Germline V CDR1 and CDR2: MDHEN, SYDVKM. The CDR3 covers 14 residues. The CDR3 coding sequence is TGTGCCAGCAGTTTAACGCCGACGGGCACTGAAGCTTTCTTT. Its protein product is CASSLTPTGTEAFF.